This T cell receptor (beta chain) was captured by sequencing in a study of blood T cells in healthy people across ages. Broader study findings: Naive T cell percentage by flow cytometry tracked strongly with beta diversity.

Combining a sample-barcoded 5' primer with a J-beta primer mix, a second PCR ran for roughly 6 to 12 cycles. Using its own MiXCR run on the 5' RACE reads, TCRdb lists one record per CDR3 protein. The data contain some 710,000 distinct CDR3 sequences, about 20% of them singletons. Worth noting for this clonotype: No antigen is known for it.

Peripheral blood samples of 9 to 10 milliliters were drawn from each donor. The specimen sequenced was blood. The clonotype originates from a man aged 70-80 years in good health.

The CDR3 DNA is TGTGCCAGTAGTATAGGACCCGGACAGGGGAAGGTTTTGTTGTCTGCTTTCTTT. Translation: CASSIGPGQGKVLLSAFF. J is TRBJ1-1 and V is TRBV19, with 9 bases matching TRBD1. The CDR3 consists of 18 residues. Germline CDR1 is LNHDA and CDR2 is SQIVND (reference sequence). Germline trimming cut 1 base from V and 11 bases from J; bases unmatched to any gene: 20.